This TCR beta chain was found in a study of molecular identifiers for immune sequencing clone quantification (dated by TCRdb to between 2017 and 2018). Describing the broader study: For a replicate experiment, RNA from roughly 21,000 or 96,000 naive CD8 T cells was divided into five aliquots, and four of the five aliquots were sequenced. CD8 T cells were used in a methods study to benchmark molecular-identifier clustering-based TCR repertoire sequencing (MIDCIRS) and TCR RNA copy counting. The investigation overall reported the following: When barcode sub-clustering was omitted, TCR diversity was inflated by chimeric consensus sequences, with chimeras reaching as high as 47%. The sizes of highly expanded clones could end up underestimated when identical TCR molecules share a barcode. Modeling estimated about 3.3 recovered TCR RNA copies per cell, compared with about ten by digital PCR, which implies 30% to 35% capture efficiency. The naive libraries included spiked-in Jurkat TCR RNA (roughly 9 copies' worth), and this RNA is not part of the donor repertoire. In CMV-specific effector cells, over 98% of molecules were held by clones above 20 RNA copies, whereas under 1% of molecules were held by such clones in naive cells. Spiked-in Jurkat TCR RNA equivalent to a single cell was reported to be detectable even among some 910,000 naive CD8 T cells.

Receptor amplification or capture employed PCR. Instrument on record: Illumina HiSeq 4000. Bulk TCR libraries were prepared as previously described, using TCR primers listed in Table S5. Purification of total RNA was performed with the Qiagen AllPrep DNA/RNA kit. Before analysis, reads from multiple sequencing runs of the same library were pooled. Turning to the authors' computational methods: Only reads with exact TCR constant sequence were kept, trimmed to 150 nt, and grouped by their 12-nt molecular barcodes. Reads within each barcode group were sub-clustered using a 15% Levenshtein threshold, and quality-weighted consensus sequences were constructed for each RNA molecule. Non-functional sequences were excluded, and lower-count sequences lying one edit away from another sequence were also excluded. Based on fitting two negative binomial distributions, any barcode sub-cluster with under 20% of the maximum read count was discarded. TCRdb reworked the public reads: Q25 trimming with fastp, MiXCR clone assembly, productive beta chains retained. Each record represents a unique CDR3 protein, reported with the most common genes and DNA among its rows. TCRdb's processing, not the study's, gives the V and J calls here. A total of about 9,700 distinct CDR3 sequences appear in this sample, approximately 20% of them only once. The ten largest account for around 1.7% of the sample.

Concerning this clonotype: Which antigen it targets is not known. No base quality values were provided; no much bigger clone lies one nucleotide off.

Counted from cysteine to phenylalanine, this CDR3 has 13 amino acids. The entry retains the CDR3 DNA only, 39 bases that are in frame from base 1. The V and J ends are trimmed by 10 bases and 5 bases, leaving 18 bases between them. The germline V gene gives CDR1 as SGHVS and CDR2 as FQNEAQ. Libraries of naive CD8 T cells were built from anywhere between about 18,000 and 1,000,000 sorted cells, with 10%, 30% or 50% of the purified RNA used. Naive CD8 T cells, defined as CD8+CD4-CCR7+CD45RA+, were FACS-sorted into RLT Plus buffer on a BD FACSAria II. To test detection sensitivity, Jurkat RNA equal to over nine TCR copies was added to samples of about 20,000-1,000,000 naive CD8 T cells. Enrichment of CD8 T cells was performed with RosetteSep CD8+ T Cell Enrichment Cocktail and Ficoll-Paque, after which ACK red cell lysis was carried out.

The sequence derives from a human donor in good health. Some libraries in this study had Jurkat cell RNA spiked in. Sequenced: naive CD8+ T cells from blood, with Jurkat cell RNA spiked in. The cell subset or site tag for this specimen amounts to: FACS-sorted CD8+CD4-CCR7+CD45RA+ naive T cells. Recombination linked TRBV7-8 to TRBJ2-7; the D gene lacks a confident call. The CDR3 protein sequence reads: CATMTRLLDEQYF. The DNA is as follows: TGTGCCACCATGACACGTCTCCTCGACGAGCAGTACTTC. The entire variable domain, with the stretches around the CDR3 drawn from the reference TRBV7-8 and TRBJ2-7 proteins, is GAGVSQSPRYKVAKRGQDVALRCDPISGHVSLFWYQQALGQGPEFLTYFQNEAQLDKSGLPSDRFFAERPEGSVSTLKIQRTQQEDSAVYLCATMTRLLDEQYFGPGTRLTVT.